Listed here are 4 T cell receptor beta chains from one sample, sequenced in a study of Graves' ophthalmopathy and Graves' hyperthyroidism. Amplification targeted the TCR beta CDR3 regions, with RNA transcripts as the source material. RT-PCR in the first round used HTBI primers; a second-round multiplex PCR followed. TCRdb independently ran MiXCR on the multiplex PCR reads; one entry per CDR3 protein. The profile covers about 400,000 distinct CDR3 sequences, with more than 20% appearing a single time and 2.5% to 3.5% taken by the ten largest. Sequencing input: peripheral blood. The receptors come from a woman aged 18-29 years with stable Graves' hyperthyroidism.

This clonotype showed up many times. The CDR3 bases are TGTGCCAGCAGCTTAGCGTCGGGCGCCTCCTACGAGCAGTACTTC. As protein: CASSLASGASYEQYF. This rearrangement joins TRBV7-6 to TRBJ2-7; D uncertain. Germline CDR1 is SGHVS and CDR2 is FNYEAQ. The CDR3 is 15 residues long. V was pared by 0 bases and J by 0 bases, with 9 bases between.

This clonotype was observed many times. J is TRBJ2-5 and V is TRBV7-2; TRBD1 is a possible D gene (7 bases). CDR3 length equals 16 residues. V lost 4 bases, J lost 2 bases, and 17 bases lay in between. Looked up from germline, CDR1 is SGHTA and CDR2 is FQGNSA. The chain's CDR3 is CASSYRGQAGQETQYF. CDR3 coding DNA: TGTGCCAGCAGCTACAGGGGTCAGGCGGGACAAGAGACCCAGTACTTC. Full variable domain (outside the CDR3, taken from reference TRBV7-2 and TRBJ2-5): GAGVSQSPSNKVTEKGKDVELRCDPISGHTALYWYRQSLGQGLEFLIYFQGNSAPDKSGLPSDRFSAERTGGSVSTLTIQRTQQEDSAVYLCASSYRGQAGQETQYFGPGTRLLVL.

This clonotype came up many times. J is TRBJ2-7 and V is TRBV7-2, with 9 nucleotides matching TRBD2. CDR1 SGHTA and CDR2 FQGNSA come from the germline V gene. The CDR3 length is 16 residues. After removal of 4 bases from V and 3 bases from J, the junction contained 10 bases not matched to a gene. CDR3 sequence (DNA): TGTGCCAGCAGCTCCCACAGCGGGAGGCATAGCTACGAGCAGTACTTC. Protein: CASSSHSGRHSYEQYF. Based on the CDR3 plus reference TRBV7-2 and TRBJ2-7, the full variable domain is GAGVSQSPSNKVTEKGKDVELRCDPISGHTALYWYRQSLGQGLEFLIYFQGNSAPDKSGLPSDRFSAERTGGSVSTLTIQRTQQEDSAVYLCASSSHSGRHSYEQYFGPGTRLTVT.

There are many counts of this clonotype. CDR3 amino acids: CASSLGFGTSNQPQHF. In DNA form, the CDR3 reads TGTGCCAGCAGTTTAGGGTTCGGTACTAGCAATCAGCCCCAGCATTTT. The gene calls are TRBV12-3 or TRBV12-4 and TRBJ1-5; D ambiguous. Trimming cost V 1 base and J 0 bases, with 10 bases left between them. This CDR3 region has 16 residues.